This T cell receptor beta chain was sequenced during a study of T cell responses to AZD1222 COVID-19 vaccine. Study-wide context: Researchers grouped second doses given at about 4 or about 12 weeks into one pool.

Here immunoSEQ multiplex PCR was the method, and the copy in TCRdb shows in-frame clones only, minus some. The sample carries about 120,000 clones, about 90% recorded once. General study results and limits: White British ancestry dominated among donors, who included more females, and clonal diversity was possibly underestimated. Vaccine-associated CD4 TCRs ranged over spike, dominating at 160-218 and 743-854.

As for this clone: Its antigen is currently unknown.

Germline V CDR1 and CDR2: SGHRS, YFSETQ. This CDR3 is built from 14 residues. Trimming stripped 0 bases from V and 6 bases from J, with 9 bases between. This sample comprised peripheral blood, obtained on day 0 of AZD1222 vaccination. The TCR originated in an adult in good health. J is TRBJ2-2 and V is TRBV5-1; D is ambiguous. CDR3 bases: TGCGCCAGCAGCTTGGACTATGCGCCCGGGGAGCTGTTTTTT. Amino acid sequence: CASSLDYAPGELFF.